The source of this T cell receptor beta chain is a study of cytomegalovirus exposure and HLA in healthy donors. Study information: Of all 400 or so donors who were genotyped, roughly 83% belonged to the Caucasian-associated ancestry cluster. The study's findings and limits: Most TCR sequences were uncommon, yet certain public TCRs appeared in many donors. Confirmation in vitro established that a few CMV-associated chains were specific for CMV antigens.

This clone was seen just once. Its target is unknown. The CDR3 extends over 14 amino acids. Trimming left V 4 bases short and J 5 bases short, with 14 bases between. CDR1 and CDR2 from the germline V gene are LNHDA and SQIVND (reference sequence). Amplification used 60 Vbeta primers and 13 Jbeta primers. Method: immunoSEQ multiplex PCR; TCRdb's copy keeps in-frame clones and lacks some. The profile shows about 110,000 clones, more than 65% of them singletons. The source of this sequence is a human donor in good health. What was sequenced was PBMCs. The chain has TRBV19 and TRBJ1-1; D perhaps matches TRBD1 (6 bases). The CDR3 bases are TGTGCCAGTAGTAACCTGACAGGTACTACTGAAGCTTTCTTT. Protein product: CASSNLTGTTEAFF. The full variable domain, its missing parts supplied by reference TRBV19 and TRBJ1-1, is DGGITQSPKYLFRKEGQNVTLSCEQNLNHDAMYWYRQDPGQGLRLIYYSQIVNDFQKGDIAEGYSVSREKKESFPLTVTSAQKNPTAFYLCASSNLTGTTEAFFGQGTRLTVV.